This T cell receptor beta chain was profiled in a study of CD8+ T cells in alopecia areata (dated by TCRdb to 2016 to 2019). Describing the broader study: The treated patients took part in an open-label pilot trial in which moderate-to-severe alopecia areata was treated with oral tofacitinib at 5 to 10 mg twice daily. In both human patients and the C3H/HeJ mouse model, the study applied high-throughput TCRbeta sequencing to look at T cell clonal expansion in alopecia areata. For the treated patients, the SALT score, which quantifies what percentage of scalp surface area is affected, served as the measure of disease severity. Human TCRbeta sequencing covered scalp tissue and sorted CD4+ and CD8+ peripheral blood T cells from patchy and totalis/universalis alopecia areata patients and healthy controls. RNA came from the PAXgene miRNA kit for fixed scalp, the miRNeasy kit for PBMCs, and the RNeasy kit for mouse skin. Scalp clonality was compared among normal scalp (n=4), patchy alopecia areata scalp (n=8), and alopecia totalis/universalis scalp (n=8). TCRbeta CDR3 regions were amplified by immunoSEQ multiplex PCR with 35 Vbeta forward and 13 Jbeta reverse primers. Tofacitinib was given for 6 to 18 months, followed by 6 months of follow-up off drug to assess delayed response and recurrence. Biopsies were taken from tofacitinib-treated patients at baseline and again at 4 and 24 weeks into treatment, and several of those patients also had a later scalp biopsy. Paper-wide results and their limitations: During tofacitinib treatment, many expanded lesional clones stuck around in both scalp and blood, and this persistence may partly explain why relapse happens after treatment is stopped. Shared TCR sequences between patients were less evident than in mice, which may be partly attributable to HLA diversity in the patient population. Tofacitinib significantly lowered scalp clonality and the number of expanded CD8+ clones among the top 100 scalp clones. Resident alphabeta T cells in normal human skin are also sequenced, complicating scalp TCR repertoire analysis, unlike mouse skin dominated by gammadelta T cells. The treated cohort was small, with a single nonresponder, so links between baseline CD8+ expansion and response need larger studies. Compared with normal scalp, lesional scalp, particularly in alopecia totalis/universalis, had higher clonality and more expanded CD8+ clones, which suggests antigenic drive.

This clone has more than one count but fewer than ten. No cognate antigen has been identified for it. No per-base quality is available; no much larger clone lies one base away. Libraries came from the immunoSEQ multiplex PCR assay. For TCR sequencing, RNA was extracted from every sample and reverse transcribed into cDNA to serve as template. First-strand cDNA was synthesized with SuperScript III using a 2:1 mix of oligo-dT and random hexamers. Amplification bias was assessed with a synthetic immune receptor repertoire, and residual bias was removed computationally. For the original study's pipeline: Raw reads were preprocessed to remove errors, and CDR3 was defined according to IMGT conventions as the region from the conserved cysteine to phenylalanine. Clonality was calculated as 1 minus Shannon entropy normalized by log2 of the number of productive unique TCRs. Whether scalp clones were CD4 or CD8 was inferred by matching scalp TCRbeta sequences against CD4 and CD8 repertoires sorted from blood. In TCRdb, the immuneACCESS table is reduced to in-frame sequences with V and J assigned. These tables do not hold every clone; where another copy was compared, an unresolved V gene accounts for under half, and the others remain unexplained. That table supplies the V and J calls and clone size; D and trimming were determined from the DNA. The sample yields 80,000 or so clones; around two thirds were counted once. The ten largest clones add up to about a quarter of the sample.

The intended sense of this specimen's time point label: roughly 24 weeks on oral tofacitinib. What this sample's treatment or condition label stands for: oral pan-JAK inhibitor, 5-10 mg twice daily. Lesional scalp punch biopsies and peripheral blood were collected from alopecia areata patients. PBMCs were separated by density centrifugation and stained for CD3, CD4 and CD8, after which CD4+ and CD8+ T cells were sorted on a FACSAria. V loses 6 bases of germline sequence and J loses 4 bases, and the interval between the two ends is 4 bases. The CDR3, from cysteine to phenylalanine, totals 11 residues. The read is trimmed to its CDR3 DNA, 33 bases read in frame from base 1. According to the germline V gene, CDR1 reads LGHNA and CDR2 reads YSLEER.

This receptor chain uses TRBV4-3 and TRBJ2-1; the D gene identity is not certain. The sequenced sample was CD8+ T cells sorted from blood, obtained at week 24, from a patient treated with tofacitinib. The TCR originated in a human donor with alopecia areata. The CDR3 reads CASSQYNEQFF. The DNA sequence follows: TGCGCCAGCAGTCAATACAATGAGCAGTTCTTC.